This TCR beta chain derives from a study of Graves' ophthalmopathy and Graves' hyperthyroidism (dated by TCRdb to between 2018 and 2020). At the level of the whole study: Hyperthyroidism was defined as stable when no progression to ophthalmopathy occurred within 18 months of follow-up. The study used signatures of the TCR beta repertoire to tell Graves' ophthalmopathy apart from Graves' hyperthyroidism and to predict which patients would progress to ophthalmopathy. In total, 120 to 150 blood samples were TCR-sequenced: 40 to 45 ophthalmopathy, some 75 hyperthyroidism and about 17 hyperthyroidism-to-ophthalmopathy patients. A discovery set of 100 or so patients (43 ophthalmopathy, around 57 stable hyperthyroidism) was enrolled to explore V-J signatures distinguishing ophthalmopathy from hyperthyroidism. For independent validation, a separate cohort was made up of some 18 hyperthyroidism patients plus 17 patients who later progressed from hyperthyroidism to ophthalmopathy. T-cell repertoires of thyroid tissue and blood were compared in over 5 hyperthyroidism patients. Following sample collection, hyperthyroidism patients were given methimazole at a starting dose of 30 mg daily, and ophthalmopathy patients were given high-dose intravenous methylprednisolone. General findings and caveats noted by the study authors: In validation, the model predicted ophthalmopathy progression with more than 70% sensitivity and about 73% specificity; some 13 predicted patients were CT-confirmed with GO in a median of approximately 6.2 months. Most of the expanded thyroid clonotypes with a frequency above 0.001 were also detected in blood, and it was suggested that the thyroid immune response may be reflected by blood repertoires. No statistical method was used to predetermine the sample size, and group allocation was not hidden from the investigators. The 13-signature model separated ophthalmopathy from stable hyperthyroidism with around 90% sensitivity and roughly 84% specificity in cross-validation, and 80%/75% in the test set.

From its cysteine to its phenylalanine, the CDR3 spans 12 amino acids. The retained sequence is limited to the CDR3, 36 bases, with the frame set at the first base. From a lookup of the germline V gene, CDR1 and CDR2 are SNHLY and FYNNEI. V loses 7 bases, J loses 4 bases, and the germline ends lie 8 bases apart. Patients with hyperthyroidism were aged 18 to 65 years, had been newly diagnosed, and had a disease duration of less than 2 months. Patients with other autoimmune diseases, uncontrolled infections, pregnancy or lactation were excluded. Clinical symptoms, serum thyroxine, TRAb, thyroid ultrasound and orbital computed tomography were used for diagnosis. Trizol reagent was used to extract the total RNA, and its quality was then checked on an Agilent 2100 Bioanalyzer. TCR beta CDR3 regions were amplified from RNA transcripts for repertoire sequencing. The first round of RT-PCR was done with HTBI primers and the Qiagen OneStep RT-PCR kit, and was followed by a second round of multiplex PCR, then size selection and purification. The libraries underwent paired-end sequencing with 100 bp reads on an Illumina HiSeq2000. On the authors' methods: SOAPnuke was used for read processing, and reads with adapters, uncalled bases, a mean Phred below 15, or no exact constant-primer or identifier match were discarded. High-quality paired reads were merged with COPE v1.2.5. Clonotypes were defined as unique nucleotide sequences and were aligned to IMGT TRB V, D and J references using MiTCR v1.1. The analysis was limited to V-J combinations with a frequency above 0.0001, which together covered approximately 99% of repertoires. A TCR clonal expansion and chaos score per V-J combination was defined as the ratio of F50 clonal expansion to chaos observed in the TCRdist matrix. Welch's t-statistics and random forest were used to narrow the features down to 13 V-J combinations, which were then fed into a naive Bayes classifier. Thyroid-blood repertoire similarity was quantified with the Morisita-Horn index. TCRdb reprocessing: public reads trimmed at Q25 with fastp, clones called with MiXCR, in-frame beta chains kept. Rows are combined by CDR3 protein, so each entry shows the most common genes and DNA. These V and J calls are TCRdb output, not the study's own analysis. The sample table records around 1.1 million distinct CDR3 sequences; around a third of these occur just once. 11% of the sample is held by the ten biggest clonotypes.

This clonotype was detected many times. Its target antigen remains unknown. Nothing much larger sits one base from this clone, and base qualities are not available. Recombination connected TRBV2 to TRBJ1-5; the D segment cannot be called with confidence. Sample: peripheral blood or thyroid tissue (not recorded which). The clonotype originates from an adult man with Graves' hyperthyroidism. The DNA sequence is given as TGTGCCAGCACCCTCCGGAATCAGCCCCAGCATTTT. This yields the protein CASTLRNQPQHF.